This TCR beta chain was retrieved from a study of T cells in localized non-small cell lung cancer. This CDR3 spans 18 amino acids. The junction had 16 bases not matched to a gene; V was cut back by 4 bases and J by 2 bases. Germline values: CDR1 KGHSH, CDR2 LQKENI. A note on this clone: What it binds is unknown.

The repertoire was sequenced with immunoSEQ multiplex PCR; TCRdb's copy has only in-frame clones and lacks some. The table lists about 78,000 clones, just under 85% of them singletons, with approximately 3% in the top ten. Regarding the study as a whole: Increased T cell density in blood showed an association with longer overall survival. Measurement of T cell clonality placed uninvolved adjacent lung highest, above the level in tumor. Investigators sequenced only a single tumor region, leaving heterogeneity possible. Detection in adjacent lung was observed for a median 57 of the top 100 tumor clones.

Specimen: peripheral blood, collected before any cancer treatment. The chain combines TRBV18 with TRBJ1-2; TRBD1 matches at 7 bases. The receptor was derived from a man aged 40 to 75 with stage I lung adenocarcinoma. The CDR3: CASSLLGQAVSNNYGYTF. The DNA for the CDR3 is TGTGCCAGCTCACTACTTGGACAGGCCGTTTCAAACAACTATGGCTACACCTTC.